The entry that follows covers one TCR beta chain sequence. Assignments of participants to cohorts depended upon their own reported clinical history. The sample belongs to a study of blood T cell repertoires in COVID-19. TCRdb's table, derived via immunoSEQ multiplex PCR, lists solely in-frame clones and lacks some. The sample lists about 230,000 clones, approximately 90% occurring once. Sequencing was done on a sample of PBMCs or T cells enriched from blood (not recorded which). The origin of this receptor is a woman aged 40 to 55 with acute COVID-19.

The CDR3, as DNA: TGTGCCAGTAGTACCCACGGTGAAGGCAATCAGCCCCAGCATTTT. It encodes CASSTHGEGNQPQHF. This sequence joins TRBV19 and TRBJ1-5; no definite D call. The CDR3 extends over 15 amino acids. Trimming removed 4 bases from V and 2 bases from J, with 12 bases in between. Germline-derived CDR1 and CDR2 are LNHDA and SQIVND (reference sequence).